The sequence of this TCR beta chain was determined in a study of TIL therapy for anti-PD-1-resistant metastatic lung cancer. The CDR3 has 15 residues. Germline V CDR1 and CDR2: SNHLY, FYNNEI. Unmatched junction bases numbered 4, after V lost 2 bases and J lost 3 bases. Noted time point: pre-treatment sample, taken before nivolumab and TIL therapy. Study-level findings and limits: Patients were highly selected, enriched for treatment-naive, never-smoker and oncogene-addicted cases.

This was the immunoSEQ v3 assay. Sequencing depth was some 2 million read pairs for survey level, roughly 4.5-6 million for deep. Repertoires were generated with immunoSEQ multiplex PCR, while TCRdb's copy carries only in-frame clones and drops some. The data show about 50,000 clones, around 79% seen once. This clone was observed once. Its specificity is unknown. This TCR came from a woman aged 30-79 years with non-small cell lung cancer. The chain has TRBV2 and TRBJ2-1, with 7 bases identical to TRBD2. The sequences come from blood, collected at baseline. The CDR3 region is CASSETASGYNEQFF. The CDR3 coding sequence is TGTGCCAGCAGTGAAACCGCTAGCGGCTACAATGAGCAGTTCTTC.